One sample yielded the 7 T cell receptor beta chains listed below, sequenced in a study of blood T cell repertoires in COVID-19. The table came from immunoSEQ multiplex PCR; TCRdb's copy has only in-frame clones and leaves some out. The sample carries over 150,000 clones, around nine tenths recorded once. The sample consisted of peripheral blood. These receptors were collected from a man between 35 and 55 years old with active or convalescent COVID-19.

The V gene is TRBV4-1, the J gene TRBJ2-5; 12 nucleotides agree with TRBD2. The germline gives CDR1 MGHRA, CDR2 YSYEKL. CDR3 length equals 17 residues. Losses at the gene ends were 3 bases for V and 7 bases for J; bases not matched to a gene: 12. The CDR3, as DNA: TGCGCCAGCAGCCAGGAGGCTAGCGGGGGGGAAGGGGGGACCCAGTACTTC. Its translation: CASSQEASGGEGGTQYF.

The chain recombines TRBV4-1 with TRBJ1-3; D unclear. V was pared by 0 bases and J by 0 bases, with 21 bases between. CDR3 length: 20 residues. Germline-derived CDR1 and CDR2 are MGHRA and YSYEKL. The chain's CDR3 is CASSQDRLRLAGSSGNTIYF. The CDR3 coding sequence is TGCGCCAGCAGCCAAGACAGACTACGACTAGCGGGGTCCTCTGGAAACACCATATATTTT.

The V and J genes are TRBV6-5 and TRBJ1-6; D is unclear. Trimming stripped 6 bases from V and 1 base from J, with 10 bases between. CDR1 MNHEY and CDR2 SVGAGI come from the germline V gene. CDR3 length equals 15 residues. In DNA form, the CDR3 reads TGTGCCAGCAGGGCGCAGGAATCCTATAATTCACCCCTCCACTTT. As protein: CASRAQESYNSPLHF.

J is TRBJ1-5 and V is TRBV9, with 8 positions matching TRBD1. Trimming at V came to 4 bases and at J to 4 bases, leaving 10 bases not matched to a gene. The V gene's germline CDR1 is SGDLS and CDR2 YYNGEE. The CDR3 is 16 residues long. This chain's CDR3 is CASSRDRRGDNQPQHF. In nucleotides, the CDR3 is TGTGCCAGCAGCCGGGACAGGCGTGGGGATAATCAGCCCCAGCATTTT.

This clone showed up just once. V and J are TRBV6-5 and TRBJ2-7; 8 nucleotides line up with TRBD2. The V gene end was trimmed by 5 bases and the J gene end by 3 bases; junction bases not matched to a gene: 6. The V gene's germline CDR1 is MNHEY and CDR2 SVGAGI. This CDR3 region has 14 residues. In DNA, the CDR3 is TGTGCCAGCAGTCAGAGCGGGGGTAACTACGAGCAGTACTTC. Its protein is CASSQSGGNYEQYF.

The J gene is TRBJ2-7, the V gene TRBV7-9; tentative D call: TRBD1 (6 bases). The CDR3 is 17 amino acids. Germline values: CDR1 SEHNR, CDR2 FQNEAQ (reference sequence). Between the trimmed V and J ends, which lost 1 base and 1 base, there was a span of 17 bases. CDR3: CASSLGSTGPISYEQYF. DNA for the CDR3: TGTGCCAGCAGCTTAGGATCGACAGGACCTATTTCCTACGAGCAGTACTTC.

DNA of the CDR3: TGTGCCAGCAGCGCGCGACAGGGGACCAACACTGAAGCTTTCTTT. Translation: CASSARQGTNTEAFF. V gene TRBV9 combines with J gene TRBJ1-1; 8 bases line up with TRBD1. The CDR3 loop spans 15 amino acids. CDR1 and CDR2 (germline): SGDLS, YYNGEE. The V segment lost 3 bases and the J segment 2 bases; nucleotides outside the gene matches: 6.